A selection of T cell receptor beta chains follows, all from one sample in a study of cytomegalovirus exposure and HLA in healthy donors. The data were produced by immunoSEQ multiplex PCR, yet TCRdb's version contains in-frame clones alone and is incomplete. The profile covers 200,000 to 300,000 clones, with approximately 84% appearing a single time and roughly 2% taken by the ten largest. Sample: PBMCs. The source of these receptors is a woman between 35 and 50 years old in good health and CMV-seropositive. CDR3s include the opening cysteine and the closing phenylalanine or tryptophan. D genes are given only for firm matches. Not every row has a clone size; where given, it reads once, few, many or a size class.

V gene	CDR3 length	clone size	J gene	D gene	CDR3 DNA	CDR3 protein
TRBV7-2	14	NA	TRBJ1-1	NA	TGTGCCAGCAGCTTAGTCAGGGGGAACACTGAAGCTTTCTTT	CASSLVRGNTEAFF
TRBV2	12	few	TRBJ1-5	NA	TGTGCCAGCAGTGCGGAGGGTCAGCCCCAGCATTTT	CASSAEGQPQHF
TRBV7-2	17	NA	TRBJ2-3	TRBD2	TGTGCCAGCAGCACCCCCCGGGGCGGGAGTCTAAAGGATACGCAGTATTTT	CASSTPRGGSLKDTQYF
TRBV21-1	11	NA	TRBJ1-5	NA	TGTGCCTCCAATACAGATCAGCCCCAGCATTTT	CASNTDQPQHF
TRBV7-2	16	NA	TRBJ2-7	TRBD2	TGTGCCAGCAGCTTAGACGGACTAGCGGGATCGTACGAGCAGTACTTC	CASSLDGLAGSYEQYF
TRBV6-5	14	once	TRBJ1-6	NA	TGTGCCGTAACAAGAAGCTCCTATAATTCACCCCTCCACTTT	CAVTRSSYNSPLHF
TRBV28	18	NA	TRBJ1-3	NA	TGTGCCAGCAGCACTTACTCAGGGCGGGGGGTCTCTGGAAACACCATATATTTT	CASSTYSGRGVSGNTIYF
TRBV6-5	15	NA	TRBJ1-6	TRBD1	TGTGCCAGCAGTTACGGTACAGGGGTCGATTCACCCCTCCACTTT	CASSYGTGVDSPLHF
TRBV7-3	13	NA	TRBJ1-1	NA	TGTGCCAGCAGCTACAGGCTCAACACTGAAGCTTTCTTT	CASSYRLNTEAFF
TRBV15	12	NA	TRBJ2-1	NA	TGTGCCACCCGCGGGCCCTACAATGAGCAGTTCTTC	CATRGPYNEQFF
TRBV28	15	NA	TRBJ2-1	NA	TGTGCCAGCAGTTTGGGAGGACTAAGGGGCAATGAGCAGTTCTTC	CASSLGGLRGNEQFF
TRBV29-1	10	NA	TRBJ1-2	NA	TGCAGCGTAGGGGGGGGGTTCCACACCTTC	CSVGGGFHTF
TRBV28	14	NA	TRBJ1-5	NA	TGTGCCAGCAGTTTCCGGGGTTTGGGTCAGCCCCAGCATTTT	CASSFRGLGQPQHF
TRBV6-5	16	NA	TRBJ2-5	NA	TGTGCCAGCAGTTCTAACTCGATCAGGGGTGCAGAGACCCAGTACTTC	CASSSNSIRGAETQYF
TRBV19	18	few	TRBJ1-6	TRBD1	TGTGCCAGTAGTATATTTCGCCCGACAGGGGGGTTTATAGCACCCCTCCACTTT	CASSIFRPTGGFIAPLHF
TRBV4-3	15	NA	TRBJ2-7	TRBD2	TGCGCCAGCAGTCAAGGGACTAGCCGCTTTTACGAGCAGTACTTC	CASSQGTSRFYEQYF
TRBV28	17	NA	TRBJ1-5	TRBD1	TGTGCCAGCAGCCCTAGACAGGGGGCGATGGGGAATCAGCCCCAGCATTTT	CASSPRQGAMGNQPQHF
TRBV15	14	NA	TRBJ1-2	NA	TGTGCCACCAGCAGAGATCTCCAGGGAGGGGGCTACACCTTC	CATSRDLQGGGYTF
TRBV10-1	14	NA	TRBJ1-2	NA	TGCGCCAGCAGTGGGACAGAGTGGGCCTATGGCTACACCTTC	CASSGTEWAYGYTF
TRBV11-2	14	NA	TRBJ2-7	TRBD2	TGTGCCAGCAGGGCCTCGGGGGGGACCTACGAGCAGTACTTC	CASRASGGTYEQYF
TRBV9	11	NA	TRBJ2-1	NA	TGTGCCAGCAGCGCCGACAATGAGCAGTTCTTC	CASSADNEQFF
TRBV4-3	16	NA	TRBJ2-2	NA	TGCGCCAGCAGCCAAGACTCTTCCACCCCGGGCGGGGAGCTGTTTTTT	CASSQDSSTPGGELFF
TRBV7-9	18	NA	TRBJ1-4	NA	TGTGCCAGCAGCTTTGTGTTGACGGGGGATGCAACTAATGAAAAACTGTTTTTT	CASSFVLTGDATNEKLFF
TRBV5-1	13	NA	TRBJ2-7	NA	TGCGCCAGCAGCCGGGAGAATACCTACGAGCAGTACTTC	CASSRENTYEQYF
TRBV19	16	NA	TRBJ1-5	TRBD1	TGTGCCAGTAGTATAACAGGGGGTACTAGCAATCAGCCCCAGCATTTT	CASSITGGTSNQPQHF
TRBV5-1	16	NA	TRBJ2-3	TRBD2	TGCGCCAGCAGCCCTGGGACTAGCGGATACACAGATACGCAGTATTTT	CASSPGTSGYTDTQYF
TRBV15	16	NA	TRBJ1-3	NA	TGTGCCACCAGCAGAGATCCAGGGGCTTCTGGAAACACCATATATTTT	CATSRDPGASGNTIYF
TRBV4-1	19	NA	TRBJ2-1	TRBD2	TGCGCCAGCAGCCCGAATCGATCCCCGGGGCGGGAGGGCCGAAATGAGCAGTTCTTC	CASSPNRSPGREGRNEQFF
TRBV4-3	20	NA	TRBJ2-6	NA	TGCGCCAGCAGCCAAGAGTTAAGTCCTTTCCCCAGCTCTGGGGCCAACGTCCTGACTTTC	CASSQELSPFPSSGANVLTF
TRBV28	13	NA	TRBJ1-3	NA	TGTGCCAGCACCACTCCTTCTGTCTACACCATATATTTT	CASTTPSVYTIYF
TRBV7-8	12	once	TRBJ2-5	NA	TGTGCCAGCAGCTTAGCTCTGGAGACCCAGTACTTC	CASSLALETQYF